Following are 10 T cell receptor beta chains from one sample sequenced in a study of cytomegalovirus exposure and HLA in healthy donors. In the PCR, 60 Vbeta and 13 Jbeta primers were used. TCRdb's table, derived via immunoSEQ multiplex PCR, lists solely in-frame clones and lacks some. The data show 200,000 or so clones, and the top ten clones hold 0.95% to 1.3%. Sequencing used PBMCs. The receptors were gathered from a girl aged 2-10 years in good health and CMV-seropositive.

This sequence joins TRBV7-9 and TRBJ1-1; 9 bases line up with TRBD1. With V trimmed by 4 bases and J by 10 bases, 7 bases remained unmatched. CDR3 length: 13 residues. Germline lookup yields CDR1 SEHNR and CDR2 FQNEAQ (reference sequence). In DNA, the CDR3 is TGTGCCAGCAGCTCACAGGGGGCGATCGGAGCTTTCTTT. Its protein product is CASSSQGAIGAFF.

V and J are TRBV5-4 and TRBJ1-1; TRBD1 is a possible D gene (6 bases). In germline, CDR1 is SGHNT, CDR2 YYREEE (reference sequence). CDR3 size: 16 residues. V was cut by 0 bases and J by 4 bases, with 16 bases left in between. In DNA form, the CDR3 reads TGTGCCAGCAGCTTGGGAGCAGGGGTTTGGAGCACTGAAGCTTTCTTT. The encoded protein is CASSLGAGVWSTEAFF.

This chain links TRBV5-6 with TRBJ2-4; D might be TRBD2 (6 bases). Germline CDR1 is SGHDT and CDR2 is YYEEEE. CDR3 length: 17 residues. V lost 6 bases and J 3 bases, leaving 22 bases between the germline ends. The CDR3 DNA follows: TGTGCCAGCATGGGAAAGGGGACTCGCATGGGCAAAAACATTCAGTACTTC. Amino acids: CASMGKGTRMGKNIQYF.

V and J are TRBV9 and TRBJ2-5; 13 bases map to TRBD2. The junction had 13 bases not matched to a gene; V was cut back by 3 bases and J by 5 bases. The CDR3 loop spans 18 amino acids. Germline V gene sequence: CDR1 SGDLS, CDR2 YYNGEE. The CDR3: CASSAALLAGGPYETQYF. The CDR3 DNA is TGTGCCAGCAGCGCCGCCCTACTAGCGGGAGGGCCTTATGAGACCCAGTACTTC.

The rearrangement links TRBV30 to TRBJ1-2; no firm D call. Germline-derived CDR1 and CDR2 are GTSNPN and SVGIG (reference sequence). The CDR3 is 12 amino acids. Trimming left V 2 bases short and J 5 bases short, with 9 bases between. The CDR3 region has the DNA TGTGCCTGGAGTCAAAGAGGGTATGGCTACACCTTC. It specifies CAWSQRGYGYTF.

The V and J genes are TRBV6-1 and TRBJ1-4, with a weak D call TRBD1 (6 bases). CDR1 is MNHNS, CDR2 SASEGT, per germline. This CDR3 has 14 residues. Deletions cut 8 bases from V and 2 bases from J, with 12 bases between. The CDR3 bases are TGTGCCAGCGAACGGGGGGCGACTAATGAAAAACTGTTTTTT. This gives the protein CASERGATNEKLFF.

The chain carries TRBV28 and TRBJ2-7, with D maybe TRBD2 (5 bases). V lost 2 bases and J 3 bases, leaving 17 bases between the germline ends. Germline CDR1 reads MDHEN; CDR2 reads SYDVKM. CDR3 length: 16 residues. CDR3 protein: CASSLVDLGRDYEQYF. Here the CDR3 DNA reads TGTGCCAGCAGTTTAGTAGACCTCGGACGGGACTACGAGCAGTACTTC.

The CDR3, as DNA: TGTGCCAGCACGGGGAGATCCATCTCCTACGAGCAGTACTTC. Protein product: CASTGRSISYEQYF. The chain joins TRBV6-1 to TRBJ2-7, with D tentatively TRBD2 (5 bases). V lost 7 bases to trimming and J lost 0 bases, with 13 bases between them. Germline V gene sequence: CDR1 MNHNS, CDR2 SASEGT. This CDR3 is 14 amino acids long.

This chain uses TRBV14 with TRBJ1-1; 8 bases are shared with TRBD1. Germline trimming cut 4 bases from V and 0 bases from J; bases unmatched to any gene: 4. CDR3 size: 15 residues. Germline CDR1 reads SGHDN; CDR2 reads FVKESK. This chain's CDR3 is CASSRRTGMNTEAFF. For the CDR3, the DNA is TGTGCCAGCAGCCGTCGGACAGGGATGAACACTGAAGCTTTCTTT.

The chain uses TRBV5-1 and TRBJ2-1; D ambiguous. Germline CDR1 reads SGHRS; CDR2 reads YFSETQ. The CDR3 has 17 residues. With 0 bases removed from V and 4 bases from J, the gap between germline ends came to 17 bases. CDR3 sequence reads: CASSLVTRASEYNEQFF. The CDR3 nucleotides are TGCGCCAGCAGCTTGGTTACCAGAGCCAGCGAGTACAATGAGCAGTTCTTC.